The rows below give T cell receptor beta chains drawn from one sample of a study of T-cell memory formation after mild COVID-19. TCRdb passed the 5' RACE reads through MiXCR, listing each CDR3 protein once. This sample yields about 84,000 distinct CDR3 sequences, of which around 13% are seen a single time; around 29% belongs to the top ten. The sample taken for sequencing was PBMCs or a T cell subset sorted from them (not recorded which). These receptors all stem from an adult woman who had mild COVID-19 (a few samples of this study predate the infection). Cell type and time point are not known. Both conserved end residues are part of each CDR3. D genes are given only for firm matches. Part of the rows lack a size; the others show once, few, many or a class for expanded clones.

j_call | clone_size | d_call | v_call | cdr3_aa | cdr3_nt
TRBJ1-1 | few | . | TRBV7-9 | CASSYLDNTEAFF | TGTGCCAGCAGTTACCTCGACAACACTGAAGCTTTCTTT
TRBJ2-1 | many | TRBD2 | TRBV7-8 | CASSFLPPGGGNEQFF | TGTGCCAGCAGCTTCCTACCGCCCGGGGGGGGTAATGAGCAGTTCTTC
TRBJ2-1 | few | . | TRBV12-3/TRBV12-4 | CASLSRTPGDEQFF | TGTGCCAGTTTAAGTAGGACCCCGGGGGATGAGCAGTTCTTC
TRBJ2-3 | few | . | TRBV7-6 | CASSRDSTDTQYF | TGTGCCAGCAGCCGCGACAGCACAGATACGCAGTATTTT
TRBJ2-3 | many | . | TRBV12-3/TRBV12-4 | CASSFIPPVADTQYF | TGTGCCAGCAGTTTTATCCCCCCGGTCGCAGATACGCAGTATTTT
TRBJ2-1 | few | TRBD2 | TRBV5-4 | CASSLPAASGGLAYNEQFF | TGTGCCAGCAGCTTGCCGGCGGCTAGCGGGGGCCTAGCCTACAATGAGCAGTTCTTC
TRBJ2-7 | few | . | TRBV7-9 | CASSFEQPEQYF | TGTGCCAGCAGCTTTGAACAGCCCGAGCAGTACTTC
TRBJ2-5 | . | . | TRBV7-9 | CASSFTVGETQYF | TGTGCCAGCAGCTTCACGGTGGGGGAGACCCAGTACTTC
TRBJ2-1 | many | . | TRBV6-2/TRBV6-3 | CASSYQNNEQFF | TGTGCCAGCAGTTACCAAAACAATGAGCAGTTCTTC
TRBJ2-1 | . | . | TRBV5-5 | CASSLLETIPDYEQFF | TGTGCCAGCAGCTTACTAGAGACTATACCGGACTATGAGCAGTTCTTC
TRBJ2-1 | few | . | TRBV4-3 | CASSPREFRVTSYNEQFF | TGCGCCAGCAGCCCCCGGGAGTTCAGAGTCACCTCCTACAATGAGCAGTTCTTC
TRBJ2-5 | . | . | TRBV23-1 | CASSPRQTQETQYF | TGCGCCAGCAGTCCCAGACAGACCCAAGAGACCCAGTACTTC
TRBJ1-1 | many | . | TRBV12-3/TRBV12-4 | CASSLSQGTAMNTEAFF | TGTGCCAGCAGTCTCTCACAAGGGACGGCCATGAACACTGAAGCTTTCTTT
TRBJ2-1 | . | TRBD2 | TRBV20-1 | CSAVSGSYDEQFF | TGCAGTGCTGTTAGCGGGAGTTATGATGAGCAGTTCTTC
TRBJ2-4 | . | . | TRBV21-1 | CASSNHAGEGGDGIAKNIQYF | TGTGCCAGCAGCAACCACGCCGGGGAAGGGGGCGATGGAATAGCCAAAAACATTCAGTACTTC
TRBJ1-1 | . | . | TRBV2 | CASSVYRANTEAFF | TGTGCCAGCAGTGTCTACAGGGCGAACACTGAAGCTTTCTTT
TRBJ2-2 | . | . | TRBV5-6 | CASSPGTSNTGELFF | TGTGCCAGCAGCCCCGGGACATCGAACACCGGGGAGCTGTTTTTT
TRBJ1-2 | few | . | TRBV7-9 | CASSLPGRYGYTF | TGTGCCAGCAGCTTACCTGGTCGCTATGGCTACACCTTC
TRBJ1-1 | . | . | TRBV29-1 | CSVVTGWGGLEAFF | TGCAGCGTTGTCACCGGGTGGGGCGGGTTAGAAGCTTTCTTT
TRBJ1-4 | . | TRBD1 | TRBV6-5 | CASSYSATGKELFF | TGTGCCAGCAGTTACTCGGCGACAGGGAAGGAACTGTTTTTT
TRBJ2-3 | . | . | TRBV6-5 | CASSPNPGDHTQYF | TGTGCCAGCAGCCCCAACCCGGGGGACCATACGCAGTATTTT
TRBJ2-7 | . | . | TRBV9 | CASSPSSGTPYEQYF | TGTGCCAGCAGCCCGAGCTCCGGGACACCCTACGAGCAGTACTTC
TRBJ1-1 | . | . | TRBV12-3/TRBV12-4 | CASRLGGNTEAFF | TGTGCCAGCAGGTTAGGGGGGAACACTGAAGCTTTCTTT
TRBJ2-5 | . | TRBD1 | TRBV5-1 | CASSLVTTGEETQYF | TGCGCCAGCAGCTTGGTTACGACAGGGGAGGAGACCCAGTACTTC
TRBJ2-7 | once | . | TRBV6-5 | CASRDSRVGSEQYF | TGTGCCAGCAGGGACAGCCGCGTGGGATCCGAGCAGTACTTC
TRBJ2-1 | . | . | TRBV7-2 | CASSFTGTAHEQFF | TGTGCCAGCAGCTTCACCGGGACGGCCCATGAGCAGTTCTTC
TRBJ2-7 | . | . | TRBV20-1 | CSARDRGRDYEQYF | TGCAGTGCTAGAGATCGGGGGAGAGACTACGAGCAGTACTTC
TRBJ2-7 | few | . | TRBV9 | CASSVQSIPYEQYF | TGTGCCAGCAGCGTCCAAAGTATACCCTACGAGCAGTACTTC